Detailed here is one T cell receptor beta chain. The CDR3 is 12 residues long. V lost 8 bases and J lost 2, with 8 bases in between. Looked up from germline, CDR1 is SGHTA and CDR2 is FQGNSA. TCRdb's copy holds only in-frame clones and misses some; the assay was immunoSEQ multiplex PCR. The table records approximately 2,300,000 clones, approximately 90% of them present only once. The entry originates in a study of shared clonotypes between healthy human individuals. Only Caucasian adults living in Nashville, Tennessee served as donors. Source material: naive CD4+ T cells from PBMCs. Subset of the sample: CD45RA+ positively selected. The TCR comes from a man younger than 35 in good health. Some clones in this sample may be carry-over from other donors' samples. J is TRBJ2-3 and V is TRBV7-2; unclear D gene. CDR3 loop: CASGRPTDTQYF. In DNA, the CDR3 is TGTGCCAGCGGCCGTCCCACAGATACGCAGTATTTT. The variable domain in full, completed from reference TRBV7-2 and TRBJ2-3, reads GAGVSQSPSNKVTEKGKDVELRCDPISGHTALYWYRQSLGQGLEFLIYFQGNSAPDKSGLPSDRFSAERTGGSVSTLTIQRTQQEDSAVYLCASGRPTDTQYFGPGTRLTVL.